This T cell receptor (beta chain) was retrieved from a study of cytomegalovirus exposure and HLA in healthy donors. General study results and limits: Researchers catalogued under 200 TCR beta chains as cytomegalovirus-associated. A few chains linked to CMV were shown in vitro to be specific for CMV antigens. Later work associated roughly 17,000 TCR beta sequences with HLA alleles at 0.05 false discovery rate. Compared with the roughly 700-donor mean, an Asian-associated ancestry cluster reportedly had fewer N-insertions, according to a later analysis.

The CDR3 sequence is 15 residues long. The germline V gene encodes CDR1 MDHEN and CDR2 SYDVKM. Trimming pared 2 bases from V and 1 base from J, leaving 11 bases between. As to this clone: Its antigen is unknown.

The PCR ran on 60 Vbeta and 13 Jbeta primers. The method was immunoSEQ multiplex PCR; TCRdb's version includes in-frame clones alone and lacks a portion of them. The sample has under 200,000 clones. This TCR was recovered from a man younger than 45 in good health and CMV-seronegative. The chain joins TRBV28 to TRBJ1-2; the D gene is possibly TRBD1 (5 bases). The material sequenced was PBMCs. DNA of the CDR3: TGTGCCAGCAGTTTAGGGGCATTTCTTAACTATGGCTACACCTTC. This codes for CASSLGAFLNYGYTF.